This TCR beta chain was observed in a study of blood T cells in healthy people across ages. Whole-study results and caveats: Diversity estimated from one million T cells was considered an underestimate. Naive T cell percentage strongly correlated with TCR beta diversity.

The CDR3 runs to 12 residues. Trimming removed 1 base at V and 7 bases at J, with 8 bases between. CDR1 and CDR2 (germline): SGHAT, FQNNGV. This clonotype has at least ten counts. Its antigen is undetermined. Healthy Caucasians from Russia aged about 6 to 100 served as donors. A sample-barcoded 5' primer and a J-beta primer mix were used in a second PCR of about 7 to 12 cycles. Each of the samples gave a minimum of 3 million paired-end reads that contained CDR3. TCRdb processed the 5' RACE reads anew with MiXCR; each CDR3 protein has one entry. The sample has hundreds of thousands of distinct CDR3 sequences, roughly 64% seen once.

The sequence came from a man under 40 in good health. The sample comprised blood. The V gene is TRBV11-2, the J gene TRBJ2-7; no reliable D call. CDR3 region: CASSLVPREQYF. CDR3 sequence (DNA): TGTGCCAGCAGCTTAGTCCCAAGGGAGCAGTACTTC.